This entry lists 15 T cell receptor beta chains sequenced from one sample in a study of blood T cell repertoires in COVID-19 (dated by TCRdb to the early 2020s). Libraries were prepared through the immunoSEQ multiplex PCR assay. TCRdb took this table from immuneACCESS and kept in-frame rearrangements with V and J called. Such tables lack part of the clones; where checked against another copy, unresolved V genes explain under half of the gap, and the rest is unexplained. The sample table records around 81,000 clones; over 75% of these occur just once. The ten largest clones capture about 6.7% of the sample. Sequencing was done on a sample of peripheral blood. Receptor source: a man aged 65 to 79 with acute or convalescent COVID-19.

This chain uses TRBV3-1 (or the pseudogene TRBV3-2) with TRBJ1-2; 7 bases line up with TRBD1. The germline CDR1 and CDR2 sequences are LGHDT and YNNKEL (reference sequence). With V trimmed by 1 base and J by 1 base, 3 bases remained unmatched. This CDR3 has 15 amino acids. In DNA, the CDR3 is TGTGCCAGCAGCCAAGGGCAGGGGGTTAACTATGGCTACACCTTC. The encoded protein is CASSQGQGVNYGYTF.

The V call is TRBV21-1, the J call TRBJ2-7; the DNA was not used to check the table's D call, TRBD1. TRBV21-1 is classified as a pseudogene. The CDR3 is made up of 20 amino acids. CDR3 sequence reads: CASSKEGTGEDLKISYEQYF. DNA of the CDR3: TGTGCCAGCAGCAAAGAGGGGACAGGGGAGGATTTAAAGATCTCCTACGAGCAGTACTTC.

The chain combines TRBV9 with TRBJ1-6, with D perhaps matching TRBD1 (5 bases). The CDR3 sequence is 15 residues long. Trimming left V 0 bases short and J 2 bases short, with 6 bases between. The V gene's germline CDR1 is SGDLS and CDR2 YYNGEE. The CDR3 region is CASSVGQPYNSPLHF. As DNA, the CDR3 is TGTGCCAGCAGCGTAGGACAGCCCTATAATTCACCCCTCCACTTT.

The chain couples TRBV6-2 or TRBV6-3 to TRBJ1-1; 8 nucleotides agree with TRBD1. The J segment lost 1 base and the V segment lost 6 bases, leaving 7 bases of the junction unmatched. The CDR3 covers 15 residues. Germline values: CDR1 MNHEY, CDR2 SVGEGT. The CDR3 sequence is CASSHGGTGNTEAFF. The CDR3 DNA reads TGTGCCAGCAGCCACGGGGGGACAGGGAACACTGAAGCTTTCTTT.

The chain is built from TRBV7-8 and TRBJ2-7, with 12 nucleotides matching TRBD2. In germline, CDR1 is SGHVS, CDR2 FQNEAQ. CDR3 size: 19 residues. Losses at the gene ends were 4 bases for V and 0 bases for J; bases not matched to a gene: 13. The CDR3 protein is CASSSKTSGGLVPSYEQYF. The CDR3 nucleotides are TGTGCCAGCAGCTCGAAAACTAGCGGGGGGCTAGTCCCCTCCTACGAGCAGTACTTC. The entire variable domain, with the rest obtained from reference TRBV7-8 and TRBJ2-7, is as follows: GAGVSQSPRYKVAKRGQDVALRCDPISGHVSLFWYQQALGQGPEFLTYFQNEAQLDKSGLPSDRFFAERPEGSVSTLKIQRTQQEDSAVYLCASSSKTSGGLVPSYEQYFGPGTRLTVT.

The CDR3 protein is CASSVGWAGPQHF. The DNA of the CDR3 is TGTGCCAGTTCCGTTGGATGGGCGGGGCCCCAGCATTTT. This chain links TRBV19 with TRBJ1-5; D ambiguous. The CDR3 totals 13 residues. The germline gives CDR1 LNHDA, CDR2 SQIVND (reference sequence). Trimming stripped 8 bases from V and 9 bases from J, with 17 bases between. The whole variable domain, remainder taken from reference TRBV19 and TRBJ1-5, is DGGITQSPKYLFRKEGQNVTLSCEQNLNHDAMYWYRQDPGQGLRLIYYSQIVNDFQKGDIAEGYSVSREKKESFPLTVTSAQKNPTAFYLCASSVGWAGPQHFGDGTRLSIL.

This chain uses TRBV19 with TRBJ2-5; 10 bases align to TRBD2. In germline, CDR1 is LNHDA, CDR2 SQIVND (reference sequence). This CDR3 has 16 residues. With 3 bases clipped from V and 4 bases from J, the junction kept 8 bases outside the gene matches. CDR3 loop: CASSISASGGGETQYF. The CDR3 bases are TGTGCCAGTAGTATCTCCGCTAGCGGGGGCGGAGAGACCCAGTACTTC.

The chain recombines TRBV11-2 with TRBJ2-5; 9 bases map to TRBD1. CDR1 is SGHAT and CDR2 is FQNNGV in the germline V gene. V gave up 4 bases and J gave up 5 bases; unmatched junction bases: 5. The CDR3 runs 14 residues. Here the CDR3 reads CASSWDRVGETQYF. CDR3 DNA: TGTGCCAGCAGCTGGGACAGGGTCGGGGAGACCCAGTACTTC.

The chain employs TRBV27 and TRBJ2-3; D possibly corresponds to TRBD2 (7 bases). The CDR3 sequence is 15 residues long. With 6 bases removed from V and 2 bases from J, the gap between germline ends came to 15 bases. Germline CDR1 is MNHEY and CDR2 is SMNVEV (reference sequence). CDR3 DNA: TGTGCCAGCAGAGGGGGAGGGCGATCCACAGATACGCAGTATTTT. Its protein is CASRGGGRSTDTQYF.

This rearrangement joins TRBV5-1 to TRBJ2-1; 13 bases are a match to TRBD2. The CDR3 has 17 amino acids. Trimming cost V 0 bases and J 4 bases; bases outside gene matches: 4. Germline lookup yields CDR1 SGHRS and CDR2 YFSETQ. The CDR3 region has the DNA TGCGCCAGCAGCTTGGCGACTAGCGGGGGGATATACAATGAGCAGTTCTTC. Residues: CASSLATSGGIYNEQFF. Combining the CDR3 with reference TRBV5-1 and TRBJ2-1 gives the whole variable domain KAGVTQTPRYLIKTRGQQVTLSCSPISGHRSVSWYQQTPGQGLQFLFEYFSETQRNKGNFPGRFSGRQFSNSRSEMNVSTLELGDSALYLCASSLATSGGIYNEQFFGPGTRLTVL.

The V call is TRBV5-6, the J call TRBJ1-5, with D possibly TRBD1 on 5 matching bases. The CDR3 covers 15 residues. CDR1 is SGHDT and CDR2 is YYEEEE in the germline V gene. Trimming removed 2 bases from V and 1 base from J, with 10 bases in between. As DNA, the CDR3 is TGTGCCAGCAGCTTAGGAGGGGCGAGCAATCAGCCCCAGCATTTT. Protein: CASSLGGASNQPQHF.

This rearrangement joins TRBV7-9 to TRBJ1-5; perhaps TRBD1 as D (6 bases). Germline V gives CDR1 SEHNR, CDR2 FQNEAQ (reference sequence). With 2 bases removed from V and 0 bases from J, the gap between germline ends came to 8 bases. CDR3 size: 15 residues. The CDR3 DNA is TGTGCCAGCAGCTTAACAGGGAATAGCAATCAGCCCCAGCATTTT. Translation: CASSLTGNSNQPQHF.

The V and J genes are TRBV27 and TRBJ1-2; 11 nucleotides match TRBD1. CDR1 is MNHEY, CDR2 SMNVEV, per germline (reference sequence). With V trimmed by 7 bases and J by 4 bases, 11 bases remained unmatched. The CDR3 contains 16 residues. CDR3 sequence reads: CASNLKDRGRLYGYTF. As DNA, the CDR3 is TGTGCCAGCAACTTGAAGGACAGGGGGCGCCTCTATGGCTACACCTTC.

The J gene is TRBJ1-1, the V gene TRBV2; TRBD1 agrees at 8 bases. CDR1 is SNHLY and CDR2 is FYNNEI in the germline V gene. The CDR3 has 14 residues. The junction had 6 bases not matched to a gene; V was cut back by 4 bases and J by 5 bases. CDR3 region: CASSASGGVTEAFF. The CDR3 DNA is TGTGCCAGCAGTGCATCAGGGGGCGTAACTGAAGCTTTCTTT.

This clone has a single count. CDR3 protein: CASSTPGLGKNTQYF. DNA of the CDR3: TGTGCCAGCAGTACTCCCGGACTAGGAAAAAATACGCAGTATTTT. The genes are TRBV28 and TRBJ2-3; 7 nucleotides line up with TRBD2. J gave up 7 bases and V 5 bases, and 12 bases lay outside the gene matches. This CDR3 has 15 residues. Germline lookup yields CDR1 MDHEN and CDR2 SYDVKM.